This record concerns one TCR beta chain sequence. Its antigen is currently unknown. The data derive from a study of shared clonotypes between healthy human individuals. Background on the study: Per donor, CD8 memory used one plate, CD8 naive used two, CD4 memory used three and CD4 naive used three. General study points: Shared clonotypes across all four donors exceeded non-shared ones in generation probability. Rarefaction revealed incomplete sorted-subset sequencing despite large depth.

Adult donors, all healthy and HIV-negative, had no recent acute infections or vaccinations. Produced via immunoSEQ multiplex PCR; TCRdb's table is partial and in-frame only. Found here are over 2 million clones, 80% to 95% of them singletons; the top ten hold 0.3% to 0.4%. The CDR3 consists of 12 residues. Looked up from germline, CDR1 is MNHEY and CDR2 is SMNVEV (reference sequence). V was pared by 8 bases and J by 6 bases, with 7 bases of the junction left unmatched. This TCR was sampled from a man between 18 and 29 years old in good health. Some clones in this sample may be carry-over from other donors' samples. The rearrangement joins TRBV27 to TRBJ2-7; 7 bases line up with TRBD1. The sequencing sample was made of naive CD4+ T cells from PBMCs. Noted subset: CD45RA+ positively selected. CDR3 in DNA: TGTGCCAGCGTTAAGGGGGCAGGCGAGCAGTACTTC. This gives the protein CASVKGAGEQYF.